In this sample, the clone carrying this T cell receptor (beta chain) turned up many times. No antigen is known for it. At the DNA level, this CDR3 is encoded by other sequences in the same sample as well. These data originate in a study of metastatic and nonmetastatic thyroid tumors. Study as a whole: Where malignant and benign thyroid patients were concerned, repertoires were compared across blood and tumor or nodule tissue. The study's findings and limits: Significantly higher TCR beta diversity was reportedly seen in malignant thyroid tumors than benign nodules, in blood and tumor.

The CDR3 covers 12 residues. CDR1 and CDR2 (germline): LNHDA, SQIVND (reference sequence). Trimming removed 2 bases at V and 4 bases at J, with 5 bases between. None of the patients had undergone any treatment ahead of thyroid surgery. TCRdb re-called clones from the PCR reads using MiXCR. The top ten clones hold 3% to 4.5% of a sample with about 92,000 clones, 15% of them seen once. The chain recombines TRBV19 with TRBJ1-2; no definite D call. This receptor was identified in a female donor with papillary thyroid cancer or a benign thyroid nodule (not recorded which). Some clones in this sample may be carry-over from other donors' samples. What was sequenced was blood. CDR3 bases: TGTGCCAGTAGTATAAGCGTCTATGGCTACACCTTC. Encoded protein: CASSISVYGYTF.